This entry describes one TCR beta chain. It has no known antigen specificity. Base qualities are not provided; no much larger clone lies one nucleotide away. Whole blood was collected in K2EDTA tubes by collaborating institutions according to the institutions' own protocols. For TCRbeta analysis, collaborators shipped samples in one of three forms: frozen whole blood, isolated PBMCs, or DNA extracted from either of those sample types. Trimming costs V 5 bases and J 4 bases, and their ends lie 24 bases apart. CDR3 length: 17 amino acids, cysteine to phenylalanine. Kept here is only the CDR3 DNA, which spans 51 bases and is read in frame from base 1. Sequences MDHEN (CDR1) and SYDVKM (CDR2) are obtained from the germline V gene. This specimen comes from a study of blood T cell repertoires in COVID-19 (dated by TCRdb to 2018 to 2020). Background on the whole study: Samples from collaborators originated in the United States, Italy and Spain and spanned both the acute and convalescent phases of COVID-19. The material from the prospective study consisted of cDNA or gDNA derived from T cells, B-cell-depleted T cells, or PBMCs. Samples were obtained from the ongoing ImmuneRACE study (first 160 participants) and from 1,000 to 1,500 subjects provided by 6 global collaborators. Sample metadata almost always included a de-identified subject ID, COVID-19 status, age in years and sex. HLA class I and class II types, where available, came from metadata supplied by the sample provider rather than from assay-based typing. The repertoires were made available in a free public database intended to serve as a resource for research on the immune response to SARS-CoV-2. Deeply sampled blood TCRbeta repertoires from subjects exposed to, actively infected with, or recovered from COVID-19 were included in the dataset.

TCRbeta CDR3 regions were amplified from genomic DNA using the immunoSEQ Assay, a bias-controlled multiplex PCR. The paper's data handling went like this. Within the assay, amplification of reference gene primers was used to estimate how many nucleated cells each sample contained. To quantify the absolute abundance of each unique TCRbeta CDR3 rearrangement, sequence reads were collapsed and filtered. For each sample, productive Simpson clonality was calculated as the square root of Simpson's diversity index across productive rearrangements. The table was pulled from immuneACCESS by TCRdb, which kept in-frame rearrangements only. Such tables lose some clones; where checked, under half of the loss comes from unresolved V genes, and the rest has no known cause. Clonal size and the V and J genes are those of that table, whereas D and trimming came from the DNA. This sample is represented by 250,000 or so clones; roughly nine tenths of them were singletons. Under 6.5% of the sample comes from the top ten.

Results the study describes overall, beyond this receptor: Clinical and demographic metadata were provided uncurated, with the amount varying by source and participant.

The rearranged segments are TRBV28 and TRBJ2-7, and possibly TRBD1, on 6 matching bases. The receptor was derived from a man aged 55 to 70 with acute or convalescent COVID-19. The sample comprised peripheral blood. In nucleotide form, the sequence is TGTGCCAGCAGTCTCCCCCCGACAGGCCCTCTGTCGTACGAGCAGTACTTC. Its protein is CASSLPPTGPLSYEQYF.